The entry below describes one TCR beta chain. Its target is not known. This specimen belongs to a study of shared clonotypes between healthy human individuals. Study-level information: Participating donors consisted of a couple of women and a few men aged 18 to 49. Donors had three CD4 naive, three CD4 memory, two CD8 naive and one CD8 memory plate apiece. Study-level points and caveats: About 5% was the fraction of naive CD4 clonotypes found shared across four donors. Among donors, sharing of clonotypes was expected to be affected by sequencing depth.

Clones were sequenced by immunoSEQ multiplex PCR, and TCRdb holds only the in-frame ones, with some missing. The table has about 2 million clones, approximately 95% seen once; the top ten hold 0.1% to 0.15%. V trimming: 5 bases; J trimming: 3 bases; junction bases outside the gene matches: 4. CDR1 is SGHKS and CDR2 is YYEKEE in the germline V gene (reference sequence). This CDR3 has 14 residues. Sequencing input: naive CD4+ T cells sorted from blood. As for subset: CD45RA+ positively selected. This sequence joins TRBV5-5 and TRBJ2-7; 11 bases align to TRBD2. This clonotype was obtained from a man between 18 and 35 years old in good health. For the CDR3, the DNA is TGTGCCAGCAGAACAACTAGCGGGAGCTACGAGCAGTACTTC. Its translation: CASRTTSGSYEQYF.